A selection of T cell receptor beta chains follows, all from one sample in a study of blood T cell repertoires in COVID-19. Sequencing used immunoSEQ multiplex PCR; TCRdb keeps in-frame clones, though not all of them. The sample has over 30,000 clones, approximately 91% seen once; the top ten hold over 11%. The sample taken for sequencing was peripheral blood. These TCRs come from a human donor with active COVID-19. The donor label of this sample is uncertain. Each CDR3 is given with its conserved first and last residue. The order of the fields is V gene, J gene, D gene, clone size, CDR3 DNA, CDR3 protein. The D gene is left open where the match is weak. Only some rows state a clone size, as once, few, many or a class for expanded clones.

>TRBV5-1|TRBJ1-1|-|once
TGCGCCAGCAGCCCTCCGTTGCGGAGCACTGAAGCTTTCTTT
CASSPPLRSTEAFF
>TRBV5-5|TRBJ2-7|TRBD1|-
TGTGCCAGCAGCACATACCGGGACAGCGTTGACTACGAGCAGTACTTC
CASSTYRDSVDYEQYF
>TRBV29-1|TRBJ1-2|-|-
TGCAGCGTTGACCAGGGGGGCTACACCTTC
CSVDQGGYTF
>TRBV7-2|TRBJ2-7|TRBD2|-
TGTGCCAGCAGCCGCCGGGTTAGCGGGGGGCTCTACGAGCAGTACTTC
CASSRRVSGGLYEQYF
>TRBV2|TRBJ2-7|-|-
TGTGCCAGCAGTGGGGACTTCATCTACGAGCAGTACTTC
CASSGDFIYEQYF
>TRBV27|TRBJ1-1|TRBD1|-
TGTGCCAGCAGTTTATCCCGGACAGGGAACACTGAAGCTTTCTTT
CASSLSRTGNTEAFF
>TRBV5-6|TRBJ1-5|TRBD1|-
TGTGCCAGCAGCTTTACAGGGGGCGATAGCAATCAGCCCCAGCATTTT
CASSFTGGDSNQPQHF
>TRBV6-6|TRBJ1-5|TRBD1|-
TGTGCCAGCACCAGACAGGGCTCCAATCAGCCCCAGCATTTT
CASTRQGSNQPQHF
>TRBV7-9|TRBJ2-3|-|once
TGTGCCAGCAGCTTACCGGGGACTAGCACAGATACGCAGTATTTT
CASSLPGTSTDTQYF
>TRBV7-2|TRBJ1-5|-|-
TGTGCCAGCAGCCCCCCAAATCAGCCCCAGCATTTT
CASSPPNQPQHF
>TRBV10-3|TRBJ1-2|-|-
TGTGCCATCAATAGACAGAGCTCCAACTATGGCTACACCTTC
CAINRQSSNYGYTF
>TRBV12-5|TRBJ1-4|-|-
TGTGCTAGTGCCCTGGGGCAGGGCTGGTTTAGTGAAAAACTGTTTTTT
CASALGQGWFSEKLFF
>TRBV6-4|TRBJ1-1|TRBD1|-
TGTGCCAGCAGCCAGACAGGGGAGACTGAAGCTTTCTTT
CASSQTGETEAFF
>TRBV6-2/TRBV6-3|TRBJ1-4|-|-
TGTGCCAGCAGTTACACAGATACAACTAATGAAAAACTGTTTTTT
CASSYTDTTNEKLFF
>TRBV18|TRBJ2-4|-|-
TGTGCCAGCTCACCACCTGCTCAGGGGAACATTCAGTACTTC
CASSPPAQGNIQYF
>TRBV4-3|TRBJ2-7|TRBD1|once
TGCGCCAGCAGCCAAGGGACAGGAACCTACGAGCAGTACTTC
CASSQGTGTYEQYF
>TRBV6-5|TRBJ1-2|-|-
TGTGCCAGCACTACTCGGGAAGGGGGCTATGGCTACACCTTC
CASTTREGGYGYTF
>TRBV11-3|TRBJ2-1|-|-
TGTGCCAGCAGCTTAGAGGTGTCAGCCTACAATGAGCAGTTCTTC
CASSLEVSAYNEQFF
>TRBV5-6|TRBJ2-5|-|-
TGTGCCAGCAGCTGGGAACAGGGCCTACAAGAGACCCAGTACTTC
CASSWEQGLQETQYF
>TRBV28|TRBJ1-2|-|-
TGTGCCAGCACCTCCCGGGAGGGAGCCTATGGCTACACCTTC
CASTSREGAYGYTF
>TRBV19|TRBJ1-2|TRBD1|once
TGTGCCAGTAGTATCGACAGGGTAGGGACCAACTATGGCTACACCTTC
CASSIDRVGTNYGYTF
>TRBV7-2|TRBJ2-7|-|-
TGTGCCAGCAGCTTAACCGTGAGCTCCTACGAGCAGTACTTC
CASSLTVSSYEQYF